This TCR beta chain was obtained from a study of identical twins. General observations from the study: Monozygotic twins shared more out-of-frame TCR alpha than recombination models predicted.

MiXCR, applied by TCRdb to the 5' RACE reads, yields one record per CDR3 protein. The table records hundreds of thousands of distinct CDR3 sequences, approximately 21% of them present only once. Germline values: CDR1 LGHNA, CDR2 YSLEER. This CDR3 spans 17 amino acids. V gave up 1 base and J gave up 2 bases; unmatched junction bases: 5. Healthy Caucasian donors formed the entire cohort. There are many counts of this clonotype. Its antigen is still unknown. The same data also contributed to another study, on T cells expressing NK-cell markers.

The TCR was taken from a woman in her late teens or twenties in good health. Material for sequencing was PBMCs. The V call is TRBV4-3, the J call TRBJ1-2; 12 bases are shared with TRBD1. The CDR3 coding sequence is TGCGCCAGCAGCCAAGCTGGGGACAGGGGGCAGAACTATGGCTACACCTTC. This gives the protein CASSQAGDRGQNYGYTF.